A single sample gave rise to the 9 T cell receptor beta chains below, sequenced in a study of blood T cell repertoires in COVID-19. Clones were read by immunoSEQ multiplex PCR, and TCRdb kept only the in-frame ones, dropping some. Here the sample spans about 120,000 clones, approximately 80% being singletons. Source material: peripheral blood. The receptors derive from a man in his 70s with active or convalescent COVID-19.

CDR3 bases: TGTGCCAGCAGCGTCGGGGGGAACACTGAAGCTTTCTTT. Amino acid sequence: CASSVGGNTEAFF. The chain links TRBV27 to TRBJ1-1, with a possible D match to TRBD1 (5 bases). The germline V gene has CDR1 MNHEY and CDR2 SMNVEV (reference sequence). V dropped 6 bases and J dropped 1 base, with 9 bases sitting between them. CDR3 size: 13 residues.

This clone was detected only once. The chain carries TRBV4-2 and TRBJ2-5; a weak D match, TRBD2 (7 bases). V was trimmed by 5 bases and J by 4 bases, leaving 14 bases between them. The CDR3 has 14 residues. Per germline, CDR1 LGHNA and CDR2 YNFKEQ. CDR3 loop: CASSKGGGIETQYF. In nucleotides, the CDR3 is TGTGCCAGCAGCAAAGGGGGGGGAATAGAGACCCAGTACTTC.

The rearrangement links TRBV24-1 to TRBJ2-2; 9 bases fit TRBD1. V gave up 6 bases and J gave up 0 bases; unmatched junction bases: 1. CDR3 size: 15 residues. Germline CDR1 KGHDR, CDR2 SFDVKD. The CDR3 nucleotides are TGTGCCACCAGTACAGGGGGCTCGAACACCGGGGAGCTGTTTTTT. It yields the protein CATSTGGSNTGELFF.

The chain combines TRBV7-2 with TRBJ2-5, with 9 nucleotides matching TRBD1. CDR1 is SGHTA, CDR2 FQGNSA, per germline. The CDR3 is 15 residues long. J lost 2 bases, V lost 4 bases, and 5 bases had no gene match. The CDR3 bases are TGTGCCAGCAGCTCGGGACAGGGTGGTCAAGAGACCCAGTACTTC. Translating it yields CASSSGQGGQETQYF.

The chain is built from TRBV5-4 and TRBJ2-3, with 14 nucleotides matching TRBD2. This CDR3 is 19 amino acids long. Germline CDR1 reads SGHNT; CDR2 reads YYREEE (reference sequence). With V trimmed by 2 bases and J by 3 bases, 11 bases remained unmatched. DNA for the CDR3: TGTGCCAGCAGCTTCCCACGACTAGCGGGGGGGCCAGGAACAGATACGCAGTATTTT. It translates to CASSFPRLAGGPGTDTQYF.

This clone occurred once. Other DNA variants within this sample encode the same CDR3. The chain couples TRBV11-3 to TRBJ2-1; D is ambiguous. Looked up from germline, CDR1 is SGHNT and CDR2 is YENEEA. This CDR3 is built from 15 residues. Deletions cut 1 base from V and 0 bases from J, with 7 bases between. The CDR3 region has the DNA TGTGCCAGCAGCTTAGCGGGTGGCTCCTACAATGAGCAGTTCTTC. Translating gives CASSLAGGSYNEQFF.

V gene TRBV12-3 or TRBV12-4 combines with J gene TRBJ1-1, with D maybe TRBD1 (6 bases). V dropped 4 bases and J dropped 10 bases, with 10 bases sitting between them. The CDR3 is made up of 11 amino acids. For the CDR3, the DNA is TGTGCCAGCAGTTACAGGGATACAGCTTTCTTT. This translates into CASSYRDTAFF.

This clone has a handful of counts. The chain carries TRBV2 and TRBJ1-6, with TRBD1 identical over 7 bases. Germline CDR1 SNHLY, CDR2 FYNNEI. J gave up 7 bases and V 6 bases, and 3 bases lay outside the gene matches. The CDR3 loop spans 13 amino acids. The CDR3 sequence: CASRRGPNSPLHF. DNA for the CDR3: TGTGCCAGCAGGAGGGGGCCGAATTCACCCCTCCACTTT.

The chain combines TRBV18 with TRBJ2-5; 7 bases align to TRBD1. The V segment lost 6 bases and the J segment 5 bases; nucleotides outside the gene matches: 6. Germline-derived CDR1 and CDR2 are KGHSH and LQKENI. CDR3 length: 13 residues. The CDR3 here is CASSSGTAETQYF. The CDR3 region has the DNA TGTGCCAGCTCCTCCGGGACAGCGGAGACCCAGTACTTC.